This T cell receptor beta chain was recorded in a study of blood T cell repertoires in COVID-19. Looking at the study overall: Acute and convalescent COVID-19 specimens originated in the United States, Italy and Spain. Sample material is recorded as cDNA or gDNA derived from T cells, B-cell-depleted T cells, or PBMCs.

The length of the CDR3 is 17 residues. Trimming cost V 4 bases and J 4 bases; bases outside gene matches: 15. Germline V gene lookup returns CDR1 SGDLS and CDR2 YYNGEE. Authors' methods: Amplification of reference gene primers provided the estimated nucleated cell counts. Repertoires were generated with immunoSEQ multiplex PCR, while TCRdb's copy carries only in-frame clones and drops some. D and trimming were read from the DNA, whereas the V and J calls and clone size are those reported in that table. The table has tens of thousands of clones, more than 75% seen once; the top ten hold about 65%. Source material: peripheral blood. This TCR was recovered from a man aged 65 to 85 with acute or convalescent COVID-19. The chain carries TRBV9 and TRBJ1-2; 8 bases align to TRBD1. CDR3 region: CASSFPRDRRPFYGYTF. DNA for the CDR3: TGTGCCAGCAGCTTCCCCCGGGACAGGCGACCTTTCTATGGCTACACCTTC.